This TCR beta chain stems from a study of blood T cell repertoires in COVID-19. Study background: The study drew acute and convalescent COVID-19 samples from the United States, Italy and Spain. Sources were T cells, B-cell-depleted T cells, or PBMCs; the material itself was cDNA or gDNA.

How the authors handled the data: Amplified reference gene primers provided the basis for estimating nucleated cell counts. TCRdb's copy holds only in-frame clones and misses some; the assay was immunoSEQ multiplex PCR. V and J calls and clone size are as listed in that table; D and trimming were resolved from the DNA. This sample yields approximately 400,000 clones, of which around 89% are seen a single time; approximately 1.2% belongs to the top ten. Between the trimmed V and J ends, which lost 4 bases and 8 bases, there was a span of 20 bases. The CDR3 consists of 15 residues. Germline assignment: CDR1 SGHKS and CDR2 YYEKEE (reference sequence).

The origin of this receptor is a man in his forties or fifties with acute or convalescent COVID-19. J is TRBJ2-3 and V is TRBV5-5; D is perhaps TRBD2 (6 bases). The specimen was peripheral blood. The CDR3 DNA is TGTGCCAGCAGCGGAGGGATCGACAGACGAGGTACGCAGTATTTT. Translation gives CASSGGIDRRGTQYF.